The 31 T cell receptor beta chains in this list originate from one sample, sequenced in a study of blood T cell repertoires in COVID-19 (dated by TCRdb to about 2020). The library was produced with the immunoSEQ multiplex PCR assay. This is the immuneACCESS table as TCRdb keeps it, with only in-frame sequences that have V and J called. A part of the clones is gone; compared with another copy, unresolved V genes explain less than half, and the rest is unexplained. The sample profile shows fewer than 14,000 clones; roughly 85% of them were found once. The ten top clones hold about 13% of the sample. Material for sequencing was peripheral blood. The receptors shown here come from a human donor in a cohort sampled during active COVID-19.

The chain recombines TRBV28 with TRBJ2-7; 8 nucleotides line up with TRBD1. CDR3 length: 12 amino acids. V lost 8 bases to trimming and J lost 2 bases; unmatched junction nucleotides: 2. CDR1 is MDHEN and CDR2 is SYDVKM in the germline V gene. In DNA, the CDR3 is TGTGCCAGCCGACAGGGGCCCTACGAGCAGTACTTC. Residues: CASRQGPYEQYF.

V gene TRBV5-4 combines with J gene TRBJ1-6, with 10 bases fitting TRBD1. The CDR3 has 14 amino acids. Germline loops: CDR1 SGHNT, CDR2 YYREEE (reference sequence). V was clipped by 7 bases and J by 13 bases; unmatched bases: 11. The chain's CDR3 is CASSRDRGSLPLHF. The CDR3 DNA is TGTGCCAGCTCCCGGGACAGGGGTAGTTTGCCCCTCCACTTT.

This clone showed up just a few times. V is TRBV2 and J is TRBJ2-3; tentatively, D is TRBD2 (6 bases). V was cut by 4 bases and J by 0 bases, with 11 bases left in between. The CDR3 sequence is 15 residues long. Germline V gene sequence: CDR1 SNHLY, CDR2 FYNNEI. Here the CDR3 reads CASSGGTASTDTQYF. The CDR3 nucleotides are TGTGCCAGCAGTGGAGGGACTGCTAGCACAGATACGCAGTATTTT.

This chain uses TRBV2 with TRBJ2-7; 9 bases align to TRBD2. J gave up 4 bases and V 4 bases, and 5 bases lay outside the gene matches. Germline V gives CDR1 SNHLY, CDR2 FYNNEI. This CDR3 has 14 amino acids. The CDR3 loop is CASSGGRAYYEQYF. In DNA form, the CDR3 reads TGTGCCAGCAGTGGCGGGAGGGCGTATTACGAGCAGTACTTC.

The V call is TRBV4-1, the J call TRBJ2-7; 12 bases match TRBD1. J gave up 6 bases and V 2 bases, and 8 bases lay outside the gene matches. Germline V gene lookup returns CDR1 MGHRA and CDR2 YSYEKL. There are 16 residues in the CDR3. CDR3 sequence reads: CASSQLPGQGALEQYF. CDR3 bases: TGCGCCAGCAGCCAACTCCCGGGACAGGGGGCTCTCGAGCAGTACTTC.

The rearrangement links TRBV19 to TRBJ2-7; TRBD1 aligns across 8 bases. V lost 7 bases and J lost 6; bases outside the gene matches: 17. This CDR3 region has 16 residues. The V gene's germline CDR1 is LNHDA and CDR2 SQIVND (reference sequence). The CDR3 nucleotides read TGTGCCAGTAAAACAAAAGGGACAGGTCCCCTCGGCGAGCAGTACTTC. Its translation is CASKTKGTGPLGEQYF.

J is TRBJ2-3 and V is TRBV5-1; TRBD1 matches at 7 bases. The CDR3 is 17 amino acids. CDR1 and CDR2 from the germline V gene are SGHRS and YFSETQ. V dropped 7 bases and J dropped 0; count of bases not matched to a gene: 14. The CDR3 sequence: CASLSTPGQISTDTQYF. The CDR3 nucleotides are TGCGCCAGCCTGTCAACCCCGGGACAGATTAGCACAGATACGCAGTATTTT.

The chain employs TRBV9 and TRBJ2-3, with 10 bases identical to TRBD2. Germline V gene data show CDR1 as SGDLS and CDR2 as YYNGEE. The CDR3 is made up of 15 amino acids. After removal of 0 bases from V and 4 bases from J, the junction contained 2 bases not matched to a gene. DNA of the CDR3: TGTGCCAGCAGCGTAGTTCTAGCGGGGGCAGATACGCAGTATTTT. Translated: CASSVVLAGADTQYF.

This clone has just a few counts. The chain carries TRBV10-1 and TRBJ1-1; weak D call: TRBD1 (5 bases). This CDR3 spans 13 amino acids. The ends were cut back, 4 bases at V and 3 bases at J, with 9 bases in the middle. Germline V gives CDR1 WNHNN, CDR2 SYGVQD (reference sequence). CDR3 protein: CASSVRVDTEAFF. The CDR3 region has the DNA TGCGCCAGCAGTGTCAGGGTTGACACTGAAGCTTTCTTT.

The chain employs TRBV5-6 and TRBJ1-2, with 7 bases fitting TRBD1. The CDR3 runs to 15 residues. Germline values: CDR1 SGHDT, CDR2 YYEEEE. V shed 4 bases, J shed 0 bases, and the junction held 6 bases outside the gene matches. Written as DNA, the CDR3 is TGTGCCAGCAGCCAAGGACAGGCGACTAACTATGGCTACACCTTC. Residues: CASSQGQATNYGYTF.

The chain joins TRBV5-1 to TRBJ2-7; TRBD2 matches 8 bases. This CDR3 has 14 amino acids. The germline V gene encodes CDR1 SGHRS and CDR2 YFSETQ. Trimming removed 3 bases from V and 2 bases from J; junction bases left unmatched: 4. In DNA, the CDR3 is TGCGCCAGCAGCTCTTCAGCGGGGGCCTACGAGCAGTACTTC. Its protein product is CASSSSAGAYEQYF.

The gene calls are TRBV6-4 and TRBJ1-5; the D gene is possibly TRBD1 (5 bases). V dropped 0 bases and J dropped 5 bases, with 20 bases sitting between them. CDR3 size: 18 residues. Germline values: CDR1 MRHNA, CDR2 SNTAGT. The chain's CDR3 is CASSDSSHHRPHYQPQHF. CDR3 nucleotide sequence: TGTGCCAGCAGTGACTCCTCTCATCACAGGCCCCACTATCAGCCCCAGCATTTT.

The chain uses TRBV12-3 or TRBV12-4 and TRBJ2-7; D gene ambiguous. The V end lost 2 bases, the J end lost 1 base, and 6 bases lay between the germline ends. The CDR3 contains 13 residues. This CDR3 reads CASSLHQSYEQYF. The CDR3 coding sequence is TGTGCCAGCAGTTTACACCAGTCCTACGAGCAGTACTTC.

A few counts support this clone. This rearrangement joins TRBV5-1 to TRBJ2-7; the match to TRBD2 covers 12 bases. Per germline, CDR1 SGHRS and CDR2 YFSETQ. This CDR3 spans 14 amino acids. Trimming at V came to 2 bases and at J to 6 bases, leaving 3 bases not matched to a gene. The CDR3: CASSLKLAGGEQYF. The CDR3 nucleotides are TGCGCCAGCAGCTTAAAACTAGCGGGAGGCGAGCAGTACTTC.

V and J are TRBV28 and TRBJ1-2, with 8 bases aligning to TRBD1. The CDR3 is 14 residues long. The trim removed 6 bases at V and 8 bases at J, leaving 11 bases unmatched. Germline CDR1 is MDHEN and CDR2 is SYDVKM. Here the CDR3 reads CASSTDRGLRGYTF. The CDR3 nucleotides read TGTGCCAGCAGCACAGACAGGGGTTTACGAGGCTACACCTTC.

The rearrangement uses TRBV19 and TRBJ2-1; 10 positions match TRBD2. Germline trimming cut 11 bases from V and 0 bases from J; bases unmatched to any gene: 13. In germline, CDR1 is LNHDA, CDR2 SQIVND (reference sequence). CDR3 size: 17 residues. The DNA for the CDR3 is TGTGCCTCGACAGGGCTAGCGGGAGAGAGCTCCTACAATGAGCAGTTCTTC. Its translation is CASTGLAGESSYNEQFF.

The V and J genes are TRBV15 and TRBJ2-3; no clear D. This CDR3 comprises 13 residues. Between the trimmed V and J ends, which lost 5 bases and 5 bases, there was a span of 11 bases. CDR1 is LNHNV, CDR2 YYDKDF, per germline (reference sequence). CDR3: CATSGAPGDTQYF. CDR3 sequence (DNA): TGTGCCACCAGCGGAGCCCCAGGAGATACGCAGTATTTT. Supplemented by reference TRBV15 and TRBJ2-3, the full variable domain reads DAMVIQNPRYQVTQFGKPVTLSCSQTLNHNVMYWYQQKSSQAPKLLFHYYDKDFNNEADTPDNFQSRRPNTSFCFLDIRSPGLGDTAMYLCATSGAPGDTQYFGPGTRLTVL.

The chain carries TRBV7-3 and TRBJ2-3; TRBD2 matches 10 bases. Germline V lookup: CDR1 SGHTA, CDR2 FQGTGA. V dropped 4 bases and J dropped 0; count of bases not matched to a gene: 16. The CDR3 length is 20 residues. This CDR3 is CASSSLGGLAGVNSTDTQYF. Here the CDR3 DNA reads TGTGCCAGCAGCTCCTTAGGGGGGCTAGCGGGAGTCAATAGCACAGATACGCAGTATTTT.

The genes are TRBV7-9 and TRBJ2-3, with 9 bases identical to TRBD2. Germline values: CDR1 SEHNR, CDR2 FQNEAQ (reference sequence). The CDR3 spans 17 residues. The V and J ends lost 3 bases and 1 base, in that order; junction bases with no gene match: 8. CDR3 loop: CASSFSVGLAGTDTQYF. Written as DNA, the CDR3 is TGTGCCAGCAGCTTTTCTGTGGGACTAGCAGGCACAGATACGCAGTATTTT. Complete variable domain (other parts from reference TRBV7-9 and TRBJ2-3): DTGVSQNPRHKITKRGQNVTFRCDPISEHNRLYWYRQTLGQGPEFLTYFQNEAQLEKSRLLSDRFSAERPKGSFSTLEIQRTEQGDSAMYLCASSFSVGLAGTDTQYFGPGTRLTVL.

The rearrangement joins TRBV6-6 to TRBJ1-1, with TRBD1 matching 9 bases. The CDR3 consists of 15 residues. Germline V lookup: CDR1 MNHNY, CDR2 SVGAGI (reference sequence). J gave up 5 bases and V 5 bases, and 9 bases lay outside the gene matches. The CDR3 is CASSPKDRGGTEAFF. Here the CDR3 DNA reads TGTGCCAGCAGTCCCAAGGACAGGGGTGGGACTGAAGCTTTCTTT.

This clone was seen a handful of times. The rearrangement links TRBV29-1 to TRBJ1-5, with D tentatively TRBD1 (6 bases). Trimming removed 4 bases from V and 5 bases from J, with 12 bases in between. Germline V gene lookup returns CDR1 SQVTM and CDR2 ANQGSEA. CDR3 length: 13 residues. The CDR3 spells CSVGQGIDQPQHF. The CDR3 bases are TGCAGCGTTGGGCAGGGGATCGATCAGCCCCAGCATTTT.

The CDR3 reads CASSQRGFFNTEAFF. The CDR3 DNA sequence: TGTGCCAGCAGCCAAAGGGGGTTTTTTAACACTGAAGCTTTCTTT. This chain uses TRBV11-2 with TRBJ1-1, with D perhaps TRBD1 (6 bases). CDR1 is SGHAT and CDR2 is FQNNGV in the germline V gene. V lost 5 bases to trimming and J lost 2 bases, with 15 bases between them. There are 15 residues in the CDR3.

This chain connects TRBV5-1 to TRBJ2-1, with 9 bases aligning to TRBD2. The germline gives CDR1 SGHRS, CDR2 YFSETQ. Losses at the gene ends were 4 bases for V and 0 bases for J; bases not matched to a gene: 5. The CDR3 is 16 amino acids. The CDR3 bases are TGCGCCAGCAGCCCGCGTAGCGGGAGCTCCTACAATGAGCAGTTCTTC. Protein: CASSPRSGSSYNEQFF.

This clone was picked up a small number of times. The chain employs TRBV6-5 and TRBJ2-1, with D perhaps matching TRBD2 (5 bases). CDR1 is MNHEY and CDR2 is SVGAGI in the germline V gene. Between the trimmed V and J ends, which lost 6 bases and 10 bases, there was a span of 16 bases. The CDR3 is made up of 13 amino acids. The CDR3 DNA follows: TGTGCCAGCAGCCCCCGAGGGAGTGCGGAGCAGTTCTTC. Residues: CASSPRGSAEQFF.

The count of this clone is one. V gene TRBV10-2 combines with J gene TRBJ2-5, with D unresolved. In germline, CDR1 is WSHSY, CDR2 SAAADI. The CDR3 contains 17 residues. The V and J ends lost 0 bases and 3 bases respectively, with 17 bases between them. The CDR3 nucleotides read TGCGCCAGCAGTGAGTCGCCCTACAGAAAGCCCAAAGAGACCCAGTACTTC. Its translation: CASSESPYRKPKETQYF.

The chain combines TRBV19 with TRBJ1-5; 9 bases are shared with TRBD1. Germline V CDR1 and CDR2: LNHDA, SQIVND (reference sequence). The ends lost 9 bases at V and 2 bases at J; junction bases unmatched: 11. The CDR3 is 16 amino acids. The chain's CDR3 is CASSPGQGIGNQPQHF. In DNA, the CDR3 is TGTGCCAGCAGCCCGGGACAGGGAATTGGCAATCAGCCCCAGCATTTT.

The table lists this clone with a few counts. The chain links TRBV28 to TRBJ1-2, with 7 nucleotides matching TRBD1. Trimming at V came to 4 bases and at J to 3 bases, leaving 5 bases not matched to a gene. CDR3 length: 14 residues. Germline loops: CDR1 MDHEN, CDR2 SYDVKM. This CDR3 reads CASSYAGTDYGYTF. CDR3 in DNA: TGTGCCAGCAGTTACGCCGGGACAGACTATGGCTACACCTTC.

The chain carries TRBV5-1 and TRBJ1-6, with D possibly matching TRBD1 (5 bases). CDR1 and CDR2 from the germline V gene are SGHRS and YFSETQ. The CDR3 has 14 residues. The V end was cut by 0 bases, the J end by 8 bases, with 9 bases between. The CDR3 loop is CASSLVRGDSPLHF. CDR3 DNA sequence: TGCGCCAGCAGCTTGGTTCGGGGGGATTCACCCCTCCACTTT.

V is TRBV5-1 and J is TRBJ2-7; D gene uncertain. V was pared by 4 bases and J by 0 bases, with 14 bases between. This CDR3 is built from 15 residues. Germline V gives CDR1 SGHRS, CDR2 YFSETQ. CDR3 protein: CASSQKGGISYEQYF. As DNA, the CDR3 is TGCGCCAGCAGCCAGAAAGGCGGAATCTCCTACGAGCAGTACTTC.

This clone is a singleton in its sample. The rearrangement joins TRBV3-1 (or the pseudogene TRBV3-2) to TRBJ2-7; D perhaps matches TRBD1 (5 bases). The CDR3 contains 15 residues. Germline V gene sequence: CDR1 LGHDT, CDR2 YNNKEL (reference sequence). With 1 base removed from V and 2 bases from J, the gap between germline ends came to 12 bases. CDR3 DNA sequence: TGTGCCAGCAGCCAAGTTGCAGGGCCACCCTACGAGCAGTACTTC. Amino acid sequence: CASSQVAGPPYEQYF.

J is TRBJ2-7 and V is TRBV5-1; 7 bases fit TRBD1. V lost 3 bases and J lost 2; bases outside the gene matches: 5. Germline CDR1 SGHRS, CDR2 YFSETQ. The CDR3 covers 14 residues. CDR3 DNA: TGCGCCAGCAGCTCGGGGACAGCCACCTACGAGCAGTACTTC. Encoded protein: CASSSGTATYEQYF.